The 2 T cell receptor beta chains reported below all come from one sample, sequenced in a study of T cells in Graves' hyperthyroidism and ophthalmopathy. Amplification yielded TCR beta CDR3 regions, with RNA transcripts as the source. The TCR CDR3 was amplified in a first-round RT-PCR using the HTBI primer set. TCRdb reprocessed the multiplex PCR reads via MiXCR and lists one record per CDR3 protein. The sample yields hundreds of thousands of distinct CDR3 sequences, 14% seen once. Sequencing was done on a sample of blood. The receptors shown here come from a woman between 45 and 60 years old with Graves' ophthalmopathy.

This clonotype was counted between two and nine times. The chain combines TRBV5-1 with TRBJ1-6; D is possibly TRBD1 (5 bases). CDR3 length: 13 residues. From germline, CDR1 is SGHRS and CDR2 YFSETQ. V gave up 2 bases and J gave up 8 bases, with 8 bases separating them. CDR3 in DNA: TGCGCCAGCAGCTTTCAGGGAGATTCACCCCTCCACTTT. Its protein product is CASSFQGDSPLHF.

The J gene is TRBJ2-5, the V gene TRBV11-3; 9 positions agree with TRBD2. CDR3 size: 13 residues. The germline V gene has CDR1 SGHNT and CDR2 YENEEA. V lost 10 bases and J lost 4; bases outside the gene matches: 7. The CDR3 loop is CATAGGPRETQYF. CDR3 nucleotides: TGTGCCACCGCGGGAGGGCCACGAGAGACCCAGTACTTC.